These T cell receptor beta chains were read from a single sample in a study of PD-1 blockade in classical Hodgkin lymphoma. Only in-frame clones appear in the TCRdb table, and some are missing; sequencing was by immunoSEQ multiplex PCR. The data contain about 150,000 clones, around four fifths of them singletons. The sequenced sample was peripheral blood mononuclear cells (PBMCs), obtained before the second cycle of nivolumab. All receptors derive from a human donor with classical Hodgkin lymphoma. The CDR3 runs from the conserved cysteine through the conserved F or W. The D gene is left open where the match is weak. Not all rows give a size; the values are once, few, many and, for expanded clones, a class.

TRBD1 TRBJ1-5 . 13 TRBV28 CASSLDRAQPQHF TGTGCCAGCAGTCTCGACAGGGCCCAGCCCCAGCATTTT
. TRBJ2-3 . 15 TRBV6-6 CASSYPQWGTDTQYF TGTGCCAGCAGTTACCCCCAGTGGGGCACAGATACGCAGTATTTT
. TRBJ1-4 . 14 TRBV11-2 CASSIIATNEKLFF TGTGCCAGCAGCATCATTGCAACTAATGAAAAACTGTTTTTT
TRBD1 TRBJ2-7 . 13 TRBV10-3 CASHRDSSYEQYF TGTGCCTCCCATCGGGACAGCTCCTACGAGCAGTACTTC
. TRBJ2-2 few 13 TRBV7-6 CASSLAGSGELFF TGTGCCAGCAGCTTAGCAGGGTCCGGGGAGCTGTTTTTT
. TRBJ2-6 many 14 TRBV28 CASSANSGANVLTF TGTGCCAGCAGTGCCAACTCGGGGGCCAACGTCCTGACTTTC
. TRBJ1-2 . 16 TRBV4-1 CASSQVLFEDSYGYTF TGCGCCAGCAGCCAAGTTTTGTTCGAGGACAGCTATGGCTACACCTTC
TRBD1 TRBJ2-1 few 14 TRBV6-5 CASGRGQAYNEQFF TGTGCCAGCGGAAGGGGACAGGCCTACAATGAGCAGTTCTTC
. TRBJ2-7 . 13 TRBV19 CASSIVPGGEQYF TGTGCCAGTAGTATAGTTCCGGGTGGGGAGCAGTACTTC
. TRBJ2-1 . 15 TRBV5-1 CASSLVGDPYNEQFF TGCGCCAGCAGCTTGGTGGGGGATCCCTACAATGAGCAGTTCTTC
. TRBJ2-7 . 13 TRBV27 CASSRDNDYEQYF TGTGCCAGTAGCCGGGACAATGACTACGAGCAGTACTTC
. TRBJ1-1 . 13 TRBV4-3 CASSQDPALQAFF TGCGCCAGCAGCCAAGATCCGGCGCTACAAGCTTTCTTT
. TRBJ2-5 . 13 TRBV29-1 CSVVARGRETQYF TGCAGCGTTGTAGCCAGGGGTAGGGAGACCCAGTACTTC
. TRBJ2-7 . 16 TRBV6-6 CASSYGSQAEGYEQYF TGTGCCAGCAGTTACGGTTCCCAGGCTGAAGGCTACGAGCAGTACTTC
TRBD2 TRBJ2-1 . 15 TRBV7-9 CASSETSGGHNEQFF TGTGCCAGCAGCGAAACTAGCGGAGGCCACAATGAGCAGTTCTTC
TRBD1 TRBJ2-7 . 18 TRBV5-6 CASSLFGPLGQDSYEQYF TGTGCCAGCAGCTTGTTTGGTCCTCTGGGACAGGATAGCTACGAGCAGTACTTC
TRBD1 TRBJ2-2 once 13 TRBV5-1 CASNPTGIGELFF TGCGCCAGCAATCCGACAGGGATCGGGGAGCTGTTTTTT
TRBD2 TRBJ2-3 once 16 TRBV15 CATSSGLAASTDTQYF TGTGCCACCAGCAGTGGACTAGCAGCTAGCACAGATACGCAGTATTTT
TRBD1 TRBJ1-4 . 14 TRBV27 CASSVQGRDEKLFF TGTGCCAGCAGCGTACAGGGGCGGGATGAAAAACTGTTTTTT
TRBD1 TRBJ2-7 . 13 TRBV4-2 CASSLQGAYEQYF TGTGCCAGCAGCCTACAGGGGGCCTACGAGCAGTACTTC
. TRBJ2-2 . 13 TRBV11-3 CASSLGVVGELFF TGTGCCAGCAGCTTAGGGGTGGTCGGGGAGCTGTTTTTT
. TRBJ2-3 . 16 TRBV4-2 CASSQGVQAFTDTQYF TGTGCCAGCAGCCAAGGGGTCCAAGCTTTCACAGATACGCAGTATTTT
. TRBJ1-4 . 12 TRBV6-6 CASSLQEEKLFF TGTGCCAGCAGCCTACAGGAAGAAAAACTGTTTTTT
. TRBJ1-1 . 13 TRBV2 CASSWEGAGEAFF TGTGCCAGCAGTTGGGAGGGCGCAGGTGAAGCTTTCTTT
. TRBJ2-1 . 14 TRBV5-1 CASSLGQGNNEQFF TGCGCCAGCAGCTTGGGACAAGGAAACAATGAGCAGTTCTTC
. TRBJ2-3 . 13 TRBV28 CATLGELTDTQYF TGTGCCACCCTTGGGGAGTTGACAGATACGCAGTATTTT
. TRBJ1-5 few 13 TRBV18 CASSFEEDQPQHF TGTGCCAGCTCGTTTGAGGAAGATCAGCCCCAGCATTTT
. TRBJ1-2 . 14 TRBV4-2 CASSQDKQGYGYTF TGTGCCAGCAGCCAAGATAAGCAGGGGTATGGCTACACCTTC
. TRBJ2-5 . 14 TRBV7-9 CASSVLWGTRTQYF TGTGCCAGCAGCGTACTTTGGGGTACTAGGACCCAGTACTTC
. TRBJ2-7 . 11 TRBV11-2 CASSFRHEQYF TGTGCCAGCAGCTTTAGGCACGAGCAGTACTTC
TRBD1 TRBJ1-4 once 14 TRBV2 CASTGTGANEKLFF TGTGCCAGCACGGGGACAGGGGCTAATGAAAAACTGTTTTTT
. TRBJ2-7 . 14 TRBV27 CASSLARGRHEQYF TGTGCCAGCAGTTTAGCCAGGGGGAGGCACGAGCAGTACTTC
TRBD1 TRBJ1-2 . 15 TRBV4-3 CASSQVTGNNYGYTF TGCGCCAGCAGCCAAGTGACAGGGAATAACTATGGCTACACCTTC
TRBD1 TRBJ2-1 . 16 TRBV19 CASSMRTGNSYNEQFF TGTGCCAGTAGTATGCGGACAGGAAACTCCTACAATGAGCAGTTCTTC
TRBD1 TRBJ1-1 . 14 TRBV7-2 CASSRDRGSTEAFF TGTGCCAGCAGCCGAGACAGGGGTAGCACTGAAGCTTTCTTT
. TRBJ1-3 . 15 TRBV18 CASSPVEGIGNTIYF TGTGCCAGCTCACCAGTCGAGGGGATTGGAAACACCATATATTTT
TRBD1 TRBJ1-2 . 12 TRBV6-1 CASSDWDRGYTF TGTGCCAGCAGTGACTGGGACAGGGGCTACACCTTC
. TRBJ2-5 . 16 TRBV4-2 CASSLDSQGFGETQYF TGTGCCAGCAGCTTGGACTCACAGGGTTTCGGGGAGACCCAGTACTTC
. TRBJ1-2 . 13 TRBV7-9 CASSLSGGDGYTF TGTGCCAGCAGCTTAAGCGGGGGGGATGGCTACACCTTC
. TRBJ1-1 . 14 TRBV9 CASSDARGNTEAFF TGTGCCAGCAGCGATGCCAGGGGAAACACTGAAGCTTTCTTT
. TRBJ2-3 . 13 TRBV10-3 CAISESGPDTQYF TGTGCCATCAGTGAGTCAGGTCCAGATACGCAGTATTTT
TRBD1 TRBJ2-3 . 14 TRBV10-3 CAIRGQSSTDTQYF TGTGCCATCAGGGGACAGTCTAGCACAGATACGCAGTATTTT
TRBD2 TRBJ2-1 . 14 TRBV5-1 CASSEGLATIEQFF TGCGCCAGCAGCGAGGGACTAGCGACGATTGAGCAGTTCTTC
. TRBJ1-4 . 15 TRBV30 CAWSVQRQANEKLFF TGTGCCTGGAGTGTACAAAGGCAGGCTAATGAAAAACTGTTTTTT
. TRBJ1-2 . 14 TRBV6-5 CASKRSAEGYGYTF TGTGCCAGCAAAAGGTCGGCAGAGGGCTATGGCTACACCTTC
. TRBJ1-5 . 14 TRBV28 CASSSLPSAQPQHF TGTGCCAGCAGTTCCCTCCCCTCAGCTCAGCCCCAGCATTTT
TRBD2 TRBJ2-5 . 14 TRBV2 CASSEGSGGETQYF TGTGCCAGCAGTGAGGGCAGCGGGGGTGAGACCCAGTACTTC
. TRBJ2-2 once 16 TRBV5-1 CASSSLTSNEIGELFF TGCGCCAGCAGCTCCTTGACAAGTAACGAGATCGGGGAGCTGTTTTTT
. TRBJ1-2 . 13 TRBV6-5 CASSSQGIYGYTF TGTGCCAGCAGTTCTCAGGGAATCTATGGCTACACCTTC
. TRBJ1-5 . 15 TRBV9 CASSVGEGSNQPQHF TGTGCCAGCAGCGTAGGTGAGGGGAGCAATCAGCCCCAGCATTTT
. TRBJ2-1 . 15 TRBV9 CASSVGGTPMGEQFF TGTGCCAGCAGCGTAGGAGGGACTCCAATGGGTGAGCAGTTCTTC
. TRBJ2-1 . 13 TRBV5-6 CASSLDTYNEQFF TGTGCCAGCAGCCTGGACACATACAATGAGCAGTTCTTC
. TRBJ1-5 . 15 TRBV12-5 CASGLVYWVGQPQHF TGTGCTAGTGGTTTGGTATATTGGGTAGGGCAGCCCCAGCATTTT
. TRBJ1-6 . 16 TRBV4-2 CASSQGGGGGNSPLHF TGTGCCAGCAGCCAAGGAGGGGGGGGCGGAAATTCACCCCTCCACTTT
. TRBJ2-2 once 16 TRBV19 CASSQLVSGRTGELFF TGTGCCAGTAGTCAATTAGTTTCGGGTCGGACCGGGGAGCTGTTTTTT
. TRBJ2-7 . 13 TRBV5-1 CASSLVASYEQYF TGCGCCAGCAGCTTGGTTGCGTCCTACGAGCAGTACTTC